The entry below gives a single TCR beta chain sequence along with its context. This record comes from a study of T-cell memory formation after mild COVID-19. About the research overall: The TCR clusters were mostly specific to one donor.

The CDR3 length is 13 residues. TCRdb re-called the 5' RACE reads with MiXCR, one entry per CDR3 protein. The sample lists hundreds of thousands of distinct CDR3 sequences; nearly 25% were seen once. This chain joins TRBV21-1 and TRBJ2-5. TRBV21-1 constitutes a pseudogene. The clonotype comes from an adult woman who had mild COVID-19 (a few samples of this study predate the infection). Cell type and time point are not known. Sequences were obtained from PBMCs or a T cell subset sorted from them (not recorded which). This chain's CDR3 is CASPQNHGETQYF. CDR3 coding DNA: TGTGCCAGTCCACAAAATCATGGAGAGACCCAGTACTTC.